The clone carrying this TCR beta chain was seen more than once but under ten times. The antigen is unknown. This sample was included in a study of T cells in Graves' hyperthyroidism and ophthalmopathy. Study-wide results and limits: Ophthalmopathy stood apart from stable hyperthyroidism in a 13 V-J model.

TCR beta CDR3 regions were amplified from RNA. The TCR CDR3 was amplified in a first-round RT-PCR using the HTBI primer set. A single record per CDR3 protein comes from TCRdb applying MiXCR to the multiplex PCR reads. The table has 500,000 to 600,000 distinct CDR3 sequences, 35% to 55% seen once. This CDR3 is built from 14 residues. V lost 1 base to trimming and J lost 4 bases, with 10 bases between them. CDR1 is SGHDN, CDR2 FVKESK, per germline. The diagnostic basis comprised clinical symptoms, serum thyroxine and TRAb, thyroid ultrasound and orbital computed tomography. The V and J genes are TRBV14 and TRBJ1-1; D not resolved. The source of this sequence is an adult woman with Graves' disease, either hyperthyroidism or ophthalmopathy (not recorded which). Specimen: peripheral blood or thyroid tissue (not recorded which). The chain's CDR3 is CASSQGFWATEAFF. The CDR3 coding sequence is TGTGCCAGCAGCCAAGGGTTCTGGGCCACTGAAGCTTTCTTT.